This TCR beta chain was sequenced during a study of shared clonotypes between healthy human individuals. About this clone: Antigen specificity is unknown.

Each PCR replicate from the sorted subsets contained 150 to 200 ng DNA, which is tens of thousands of T cell genomes. The protocol was immunoSEQ multiplex PCR, while the TCRdb copy is restricted to in-frame clones and leaves out a portion. This sample has about 2.4 million clones, with roughly 93% found just once. Study conclusions and caveats: Several donors showed sharing of around 5.3% of naive CD4 clonotypes.

Losses at the gene ends were 7 bases for V and 7 bases for J; bases not matched to a gene: 13. The CDR3 contains 15 residues. Per the germline V gene, CDR1 is MNHNY and CDR2 is SVGAGI (reference sequence). Specimen: naive CD4+ T cells from PBMCs. Subset specified: CD45RA+ positively selected. The genes are TRBV6-6 and TRBJ1-2; 9 bases map to TRBD1. The clonotype originates from a man aged 18 to 29 in good health. Some clones in this sample may be carry-over from other donors' samples. CDR3 sequence reads: CASIFSPGTGFGYTF. Here the CDR3 DNA reads TGTGCCAGCATCTTTTCTCCCGGGACAGGGTTTGGCTACACCTTC.